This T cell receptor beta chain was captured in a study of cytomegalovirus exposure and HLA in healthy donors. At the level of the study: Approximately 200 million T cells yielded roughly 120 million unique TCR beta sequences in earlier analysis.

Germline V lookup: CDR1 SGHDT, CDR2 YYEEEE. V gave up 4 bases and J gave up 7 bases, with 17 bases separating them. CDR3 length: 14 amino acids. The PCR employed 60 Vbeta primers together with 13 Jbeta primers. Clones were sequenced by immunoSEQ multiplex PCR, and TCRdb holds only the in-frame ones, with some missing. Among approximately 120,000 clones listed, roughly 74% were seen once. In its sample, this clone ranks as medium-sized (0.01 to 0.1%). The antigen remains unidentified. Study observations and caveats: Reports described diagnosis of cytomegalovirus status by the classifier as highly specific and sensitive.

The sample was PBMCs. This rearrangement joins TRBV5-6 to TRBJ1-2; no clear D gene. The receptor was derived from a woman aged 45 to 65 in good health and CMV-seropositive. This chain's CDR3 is CASSGWAPQAGYTF. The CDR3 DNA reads TGTGCCAGCAGCGGATGGGCCCCCCAAGCTGGCTACACCTTC.